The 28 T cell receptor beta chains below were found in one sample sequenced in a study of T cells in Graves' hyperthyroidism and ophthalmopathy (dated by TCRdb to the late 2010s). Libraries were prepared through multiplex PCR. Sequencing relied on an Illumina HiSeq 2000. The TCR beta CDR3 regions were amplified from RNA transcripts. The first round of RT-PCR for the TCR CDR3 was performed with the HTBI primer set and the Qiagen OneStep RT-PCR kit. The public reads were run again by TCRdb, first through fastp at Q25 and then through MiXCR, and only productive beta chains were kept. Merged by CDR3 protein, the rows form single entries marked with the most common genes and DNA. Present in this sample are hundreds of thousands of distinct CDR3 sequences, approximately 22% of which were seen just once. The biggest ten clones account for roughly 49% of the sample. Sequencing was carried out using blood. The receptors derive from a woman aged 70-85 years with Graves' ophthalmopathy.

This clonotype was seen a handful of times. The CDR3 DNA sequence: TGTGCCAGCAGCTTGGCCTCAGGGGCGGACATTCAGTACTTC. Protein sequence: CASSLASGADIQYF. The rearrangement links TRBV5-4 to TRBJ2-4; weak D call: TRBD1 (6 bases). The germline V gene has CDR1 SGHNT and CDR2 YYREEE (reference sequence). The V end was cut by 0 bases, the J end by 8 bases, with 12 bases between. The CDR3 consists of 14 residues.

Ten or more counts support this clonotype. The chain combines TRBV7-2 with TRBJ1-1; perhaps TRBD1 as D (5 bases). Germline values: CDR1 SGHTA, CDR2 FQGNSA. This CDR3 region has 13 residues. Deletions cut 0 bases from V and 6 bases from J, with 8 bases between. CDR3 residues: CASSLALGAEAFF. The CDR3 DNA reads TGTGCCAGCAGCTTAGCCTTGGGGGCTGAAGCTTTCTTT. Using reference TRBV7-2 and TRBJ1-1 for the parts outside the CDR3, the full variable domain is GAGVSQSPSNKVTEKGKDVELRCDPISGHTALYWYRQSLGQGLEFLIYFQGNSAPDKSGLPSDRFSAERTGGSVSTLTIQRTQQEDSAVYLCASSLALGAEAFFGQGTRLTVV.

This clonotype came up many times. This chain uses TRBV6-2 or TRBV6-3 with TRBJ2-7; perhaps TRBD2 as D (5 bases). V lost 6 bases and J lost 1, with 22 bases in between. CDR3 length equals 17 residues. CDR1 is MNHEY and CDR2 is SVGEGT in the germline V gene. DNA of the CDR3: TGTGCCAGCAGGCTTGACTACAGTCGCCCCTCTTCCTACGAGCAGTACTTC. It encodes CASRLDYSRPSSYEQYF.

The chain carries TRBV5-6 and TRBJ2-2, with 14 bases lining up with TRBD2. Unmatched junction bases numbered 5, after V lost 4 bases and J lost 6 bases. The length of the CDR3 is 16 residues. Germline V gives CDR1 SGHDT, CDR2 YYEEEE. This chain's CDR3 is CASSIRLAGGPGELFF. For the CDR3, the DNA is TGTGCCAGCAGCATCCGACTAGCGGGAGGGCCCGGGGAGCTGTTTTTT.

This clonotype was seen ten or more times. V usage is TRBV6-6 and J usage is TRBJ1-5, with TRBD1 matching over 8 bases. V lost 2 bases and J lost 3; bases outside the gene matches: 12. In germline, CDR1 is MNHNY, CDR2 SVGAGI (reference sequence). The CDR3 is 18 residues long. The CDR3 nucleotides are TGTGCCAGCAGTTACAAGAGTCGGACAGGGTATCTCAATCAGCCCCAGCATTTT. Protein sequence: CASSYKSRTGYLNQPQHF.

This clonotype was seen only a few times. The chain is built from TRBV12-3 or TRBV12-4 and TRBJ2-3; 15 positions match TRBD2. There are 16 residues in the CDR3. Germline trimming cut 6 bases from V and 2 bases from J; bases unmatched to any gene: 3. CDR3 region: CASSRTSGRVTDTQYF. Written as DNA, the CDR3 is TGTGCCAGCAGCCGGACTAGCGGGAGGGTCACAGATACGCAGTATTTT.

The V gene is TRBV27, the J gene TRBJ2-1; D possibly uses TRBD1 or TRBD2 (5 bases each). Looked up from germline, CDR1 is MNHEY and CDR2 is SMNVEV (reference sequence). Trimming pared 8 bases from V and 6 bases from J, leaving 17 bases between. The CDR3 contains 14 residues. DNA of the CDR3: TGTGCCAGCGGGGCAGGGACGGCCCCCAATGAGCAGTTCTTC. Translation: CASGAGTAPNEQFF.

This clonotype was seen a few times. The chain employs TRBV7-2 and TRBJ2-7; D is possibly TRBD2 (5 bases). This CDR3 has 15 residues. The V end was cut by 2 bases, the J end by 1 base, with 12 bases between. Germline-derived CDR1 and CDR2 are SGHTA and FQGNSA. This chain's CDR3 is CASSLSGVGSYEQYF. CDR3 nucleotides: TGTGCCAGCAGCTTATCCGGGGTGGGGTCCTACGAGCAGTACTTC.

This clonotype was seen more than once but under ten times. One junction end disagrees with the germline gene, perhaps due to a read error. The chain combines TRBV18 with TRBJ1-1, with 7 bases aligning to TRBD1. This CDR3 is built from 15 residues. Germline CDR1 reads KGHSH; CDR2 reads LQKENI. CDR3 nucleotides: TGTGCCAGCACACCGACTCAGACAGGGATCACTGAAGCTTTCTTT. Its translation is CASTPTQTGITEAFF.

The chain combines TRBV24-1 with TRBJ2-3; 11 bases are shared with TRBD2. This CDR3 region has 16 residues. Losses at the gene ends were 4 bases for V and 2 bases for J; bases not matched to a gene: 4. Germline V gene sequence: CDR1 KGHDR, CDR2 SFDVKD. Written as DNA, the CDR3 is TGTGCCACCAGTGACCGACTAGCGGGATACACAGATACGCAGTATTTT. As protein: CATSDRLAGYTDTQYF.

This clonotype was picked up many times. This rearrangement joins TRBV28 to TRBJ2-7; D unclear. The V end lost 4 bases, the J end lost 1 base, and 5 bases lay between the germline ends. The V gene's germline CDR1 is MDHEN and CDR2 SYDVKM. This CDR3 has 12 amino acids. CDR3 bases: TGTGCCAGCAGTTACCCATCCTACGAGCAGTACTTC. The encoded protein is CASSYPSYEQYF. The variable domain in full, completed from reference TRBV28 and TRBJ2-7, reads DVKVTQSSRYLVKRTGEKVFLECVQDMDHENMFWYRQDPGLGLRLIYFSYDVKMKEKGDIPEGYSVSREKKERFSLILESASTNQTSMYLCASSYPSYEQYFGPGTRLTVT.

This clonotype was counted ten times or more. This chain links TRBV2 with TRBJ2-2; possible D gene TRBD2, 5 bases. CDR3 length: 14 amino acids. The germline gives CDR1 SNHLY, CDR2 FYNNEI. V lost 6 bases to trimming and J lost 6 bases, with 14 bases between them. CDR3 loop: CASRRTSAPGELFF. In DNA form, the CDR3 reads TGTGCCAGCAGGCGAACTAGTGCCCCCGGGGAGCTGTTTTTT.

Here the CDR3 reads CASSVDPPGGSTDTQYF. CDR3 sequence (DNA): TGTGCCAGCAGCGTAGACCCCCCAGGGGGGAGCACAGATACGCAGTATTTT. The chain couples TRBV9 to TRBJ2-3, with D possibly matching TRBD1 (7 bases). CDR3 length: 17 amino acids. Germline V gives CDR1 SGDLS, CDR2 YYNGEE. V was trimmed by 0 bases and J by 0 bases, leaving 14 bases between them.

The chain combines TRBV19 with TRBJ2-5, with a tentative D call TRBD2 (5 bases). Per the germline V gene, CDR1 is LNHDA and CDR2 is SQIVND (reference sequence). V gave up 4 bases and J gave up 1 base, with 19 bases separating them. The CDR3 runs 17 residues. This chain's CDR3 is CASSTGYASLVQETQYF. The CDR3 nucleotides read TGTGCCAGTAGTACGGGTTATGCTAGCCTGGTCCAAGAGACCCAGTACTTC.

As DNA, the CDR3 is TGTGCCAGCAGTGGACTGACAGGGGTGGGTCAGCCCCAGCATTTT. Translation: CASSGLTGVGQPQHF. The V gene is TRBV6-1, the J gene TRBJ1-5; TRBD1 matches 8 bases. The V segment lost 4 bases and the J segment 6 bases; nucleotides outside the gene matches: 8. CDR1 is MNHNS and CDR2 is SASEGT in the germline V gene. This CDR3 contains 15 residues.

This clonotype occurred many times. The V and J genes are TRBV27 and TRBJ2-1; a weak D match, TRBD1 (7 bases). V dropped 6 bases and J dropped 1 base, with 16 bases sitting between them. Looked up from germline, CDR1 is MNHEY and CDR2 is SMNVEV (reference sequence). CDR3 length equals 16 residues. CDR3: CASRIAGGTSYNEQFF. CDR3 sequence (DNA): TGTGCCAGCAGAATAGCAGGGGGGACGTCCTACAATGAGCAGTTCTTC.

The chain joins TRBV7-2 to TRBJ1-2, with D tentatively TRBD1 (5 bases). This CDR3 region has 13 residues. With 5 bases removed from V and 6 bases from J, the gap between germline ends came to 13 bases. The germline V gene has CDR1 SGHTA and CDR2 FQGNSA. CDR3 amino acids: CASSQVAGNGYTF. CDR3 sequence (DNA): TGTGCCAGCAGCCAAGTCGCAGGGAATGGCTACACCTTC.

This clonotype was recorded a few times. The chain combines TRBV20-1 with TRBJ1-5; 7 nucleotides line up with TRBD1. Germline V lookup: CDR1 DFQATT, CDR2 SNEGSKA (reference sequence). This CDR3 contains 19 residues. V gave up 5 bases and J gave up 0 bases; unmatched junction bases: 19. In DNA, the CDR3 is TGCAGTGCTGTTCCACTACTTCGCCGGGACAGCAATAGCAATCAGCCCCAGCATTTT. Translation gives CSAVPLLRRDSNSNQPQHF.

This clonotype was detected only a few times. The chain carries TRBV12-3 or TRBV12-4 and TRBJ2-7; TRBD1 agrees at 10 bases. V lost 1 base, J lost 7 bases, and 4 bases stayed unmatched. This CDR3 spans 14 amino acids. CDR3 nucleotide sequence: TGTGCCAGCAGTTTAGGGGACAGGGGAGGTGAGCAGTACTTC. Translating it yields CASSLGDRGGEQYF.

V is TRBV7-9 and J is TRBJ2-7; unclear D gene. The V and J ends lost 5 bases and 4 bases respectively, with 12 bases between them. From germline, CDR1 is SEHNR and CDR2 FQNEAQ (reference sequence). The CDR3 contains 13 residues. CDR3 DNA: TGTGCCAGCAGCCGTGACACGGTATACGAGCAGTACTTC. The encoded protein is CASSRDTVYEQYF.

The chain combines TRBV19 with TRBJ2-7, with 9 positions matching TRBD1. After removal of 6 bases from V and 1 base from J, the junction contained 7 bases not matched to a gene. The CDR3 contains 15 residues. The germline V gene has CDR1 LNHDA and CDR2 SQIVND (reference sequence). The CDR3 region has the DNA TGTGCCAGTAGCCGGACAGGGGACGGGTCCTACGAGCAGTACTTC. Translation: CASSRTGDGSYEQYF.

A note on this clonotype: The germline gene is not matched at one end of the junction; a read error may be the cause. Here the CDR3 reads CASSLTGGQGTQYF. The CDR3 DNA is TGTGCCAGCAGCCTGACAGGGGGCCAAGGGACCCAGTACTTC. This chain connects TRBV7-3 to TRBJ2-5, with TRBD1 matching over 10 bases. CDR1 is SGHTA, CDR2 FQGTGA, per germline. The CDR3 runs 14 residues.

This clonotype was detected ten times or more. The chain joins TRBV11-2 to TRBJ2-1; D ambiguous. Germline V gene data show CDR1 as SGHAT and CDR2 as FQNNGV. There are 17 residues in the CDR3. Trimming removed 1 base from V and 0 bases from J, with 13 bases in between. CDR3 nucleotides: TGTGCCAGCAGCTTAGGGTCGACCACACCCTCCTACAATGAGCAGTTCTTC. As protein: CASSLGSTTPSYNEQFF. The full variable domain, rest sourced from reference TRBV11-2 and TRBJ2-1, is EAGVAQSPRYKIIEKRQSVAFWCNPISGHATLYWYQQILGQGPKLLIQFQNNGVVDDSQLPKDRFSAERLKGVDSTLKIQPAKLEDSAVYLCASSLGSTTPSYNEQFFGPGTRLTVL.

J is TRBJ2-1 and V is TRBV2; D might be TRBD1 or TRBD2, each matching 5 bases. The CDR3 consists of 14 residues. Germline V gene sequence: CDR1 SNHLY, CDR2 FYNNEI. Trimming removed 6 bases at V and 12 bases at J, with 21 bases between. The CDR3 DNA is TGTGCCAGCAGAAGTTCCGGGACCCCGGGTGGGCAGTTCTTC. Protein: CASRSSGTPGGQFF.

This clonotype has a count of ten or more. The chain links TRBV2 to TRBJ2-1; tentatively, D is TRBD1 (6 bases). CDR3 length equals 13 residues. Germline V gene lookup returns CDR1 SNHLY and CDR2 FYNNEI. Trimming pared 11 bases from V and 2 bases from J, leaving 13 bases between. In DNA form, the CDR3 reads TGTGCCTGCCGGGACACGACCTACAATGAGCAGTTCTTC. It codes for CACRDTTYNEQFF.

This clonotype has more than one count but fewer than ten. CDR3 residues: CASRYSGRPNEQFF. CDR3 nucleotides: TGTGCCAGCAGATATAGCGGGAGACCCAATGAGCAGTTCTTC. J is TRBJ2-1 and V is TRBV6-2 or TRBV6-3; TRBD2 agrees at 9 bases. The CDR3 totals 14 residues. From germline, CDR1 is MNHEY and CDR2 SVGEGT. V was clipped by 6 bases and J by 6 bases; unmatched bases: 6.

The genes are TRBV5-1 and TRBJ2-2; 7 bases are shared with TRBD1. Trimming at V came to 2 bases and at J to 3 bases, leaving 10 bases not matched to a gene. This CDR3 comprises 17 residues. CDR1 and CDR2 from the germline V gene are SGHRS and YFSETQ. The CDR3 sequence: CASSFPSTGQDTGELFF. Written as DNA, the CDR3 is TGCGCCAGCAGCTTTCCTTCGACAGGGCAGGACACCGGGGAGCTGTTTTTT.

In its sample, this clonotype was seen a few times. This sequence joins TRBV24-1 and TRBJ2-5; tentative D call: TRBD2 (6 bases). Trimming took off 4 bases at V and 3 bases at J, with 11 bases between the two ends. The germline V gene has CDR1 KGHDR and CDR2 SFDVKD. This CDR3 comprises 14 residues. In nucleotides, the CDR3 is TGTGCCACCAGTGACCTGATAGCGGAAGAGACCCAGTACTTC. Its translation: CATSDLIAEETQYF.